These 8 T cell receptor beta chains originate from one sample sequenced in a study of T cells expressing NK-cell markers. TCRdb reanalyzed the 5' RACE reads and collapses them to one entry per CDR3 protein, without DNA. Its table records 400,000 to 500,000 distinct CDR3 sequences. What was sequenced was blood T cells: a sorted CD56 or NKG2C T cell subset, CD4+ or CD8+ T cells, or bulk PBMC T cells (not recorded which). The receptors were gathered from a woman between 18 and 70 years old in good health.

V usage is TRBV9 and J usage is TRBJ1-1; the D call from TCRdb, TRBD1, cannot be confirmed without DNA. Germline CDR1 is SGDLS and CDR2 is YYNGEE. CDR3 length: 16 residues. CDR3 in amino acids: CASSSNPTTENTEAFF.

V gene TRBV29-1 combines with J gene TRBJ2-7; the D call from TCRdb, TRBD2, cannot be confirmed without DNA. Germline CDR1 reads SQVTM; CDR2 reads ANQGSEA. The CDR3 length is 16 residues. This chain's CDR3 is CSVGGLAGHRDHEQYF.

V and J are TRBV20-1 and TRBJ1-2; TCRdb's D call, TRBD1, is unchecked because there is no DNA. This CDR3 comprises 11 residues. Germline CDR1 reads DFQATT; CDR2 reads SNEGSKA (reference sequence). The CDR3 sequence is CGAGANYGYTF.

The V gene is TRBV7-3, the J gene TRBJ1-1; absent DNA, TCRdb's TRBD1 call cannot be checked. The CDR3 is 14 residues long. Germline lookup yields CDR1 SGHTA and CDR2 FQGTGA. The CDR3 region is CASRQSTGHTEAFF.

This chain joins TRBV7-8 and TRBJ2-5; the TRBD2 assignment by TCRdb is unverifiable without DNA. The CDR3 runs 15 residues. Germline CDR1 SGHVS, CDR2 FQNEAQ. CDR3: CASSFLPGLQETQYF. Drawing the rest from reference TRBV7-8 and TRBJ2-5, the complete variable domain is GAGVSQSPRYKVAKRGQDVALRCDPISGHVSLFWYQQALGQGPEFLTYFQNEAQLDKSGLPSDRFFAERPEGSVSTLKIQRTQQEDSAVYLCASSFLPGLQETQYFGPGTRLLVL.

This rearrangement joins TRBV18 to TRBJ2-3. The CDR3 sequence is 17 residues long. The germline V gene encodes CDR1 KGHSH and CDR2 LQKENI. The CDR3 is CASSPPSRVGGTDTQYF.

This chain's CDR3 is CASSLGAGGPRHNEQFF. The chain combines TRBV12-3 or TRBV12-4 with TRBJ2-1; TCRdb's D call, TRBD2, is unchecked because there is no DNA. The CDR3 is 17 amino acids.

The genes are TRBV7-2 and TRBJ2-1. Germline CDR1 and CDR2: SGHTA and FQGNSA. The CDR3 sequence is 13 residues long. The CDR3 loop reads CASSDGLYNEQFF. Combining the CDR3 with reference TRBV7-2 and TRBJ2-1 gives the whole variable domain GAGVSQSPSNKVTEKGKDVELRCDPISGHTALYWYRQSLGQGLEFLIYFQGNSAPDKSGLPSDRFSAERTGGSVSTLTIQRTQQEDSAVYLCASSDGLYNEQFFGPGTRLTVL.